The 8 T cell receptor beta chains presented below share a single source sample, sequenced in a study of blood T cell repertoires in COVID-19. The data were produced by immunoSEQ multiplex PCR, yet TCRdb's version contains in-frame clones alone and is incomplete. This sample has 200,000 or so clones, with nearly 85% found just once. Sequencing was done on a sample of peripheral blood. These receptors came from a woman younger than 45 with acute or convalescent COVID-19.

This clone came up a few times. CDR3 sequence: CASISGAVNTEAFF. In DNA form, the CDR3 reads TGTGCCAGCATCTCAGGGGCGGTAAACACTGAAGCTTTCTTT. J is TRBJ1-1 and V is TRBV28; the D gene is possibly TRBD1 (6 bases). V was pared by 7 bases and J by 2 bases, with 14 bases between. Germline values: CDR1 MDHEN, CDR2 SYDVKM. The CDR3 has 14 residues. Drawing the rest from reference TRBV28 and TRBJ1-1, the complete variable domain is DVKVTQSSRYLVKRTGEKVFLECVQDMDHENMFWYRQDPGLGLRLIYFSYDVKMKEKGDIPEGYSVSREKKERFSLILESASTNQTSMYLCASISGAVNTEAFFGQGTRLTVV.

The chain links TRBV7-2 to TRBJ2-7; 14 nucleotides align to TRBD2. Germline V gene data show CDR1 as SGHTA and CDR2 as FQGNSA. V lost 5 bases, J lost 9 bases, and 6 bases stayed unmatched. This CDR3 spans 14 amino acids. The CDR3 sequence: CASSQGLAGAVQYF. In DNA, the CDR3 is TGTGCCAGCAGCCAGGGACTAGCGGGAGCGGTGCAGTACTTC.

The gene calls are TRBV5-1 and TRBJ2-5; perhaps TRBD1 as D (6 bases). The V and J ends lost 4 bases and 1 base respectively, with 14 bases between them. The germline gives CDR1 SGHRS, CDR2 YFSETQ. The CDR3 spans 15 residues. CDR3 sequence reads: CASSLRDTFQETQYF. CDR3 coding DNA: TGCGCCAGCAGCCTCCGGGACACCTTCCAAGAGACCCAGTACTTC.

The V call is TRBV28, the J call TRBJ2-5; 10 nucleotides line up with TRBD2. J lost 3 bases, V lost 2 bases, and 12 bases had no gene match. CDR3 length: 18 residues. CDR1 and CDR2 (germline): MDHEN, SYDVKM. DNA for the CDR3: TGTGCCAGCAGTTTAATAACGAGCGGGAGGGTGGGAGAAGAGACCCAGTACTTC. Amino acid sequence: CASSLITSGRVGEETQYF.

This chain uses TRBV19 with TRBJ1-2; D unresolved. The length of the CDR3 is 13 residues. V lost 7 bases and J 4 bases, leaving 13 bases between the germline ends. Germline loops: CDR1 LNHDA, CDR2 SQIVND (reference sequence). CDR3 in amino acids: CASKGWAGYGYTF. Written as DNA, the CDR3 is TGTGCCAGTAAAGGCTGGGCAGGCTATGGCTACACCTTC.

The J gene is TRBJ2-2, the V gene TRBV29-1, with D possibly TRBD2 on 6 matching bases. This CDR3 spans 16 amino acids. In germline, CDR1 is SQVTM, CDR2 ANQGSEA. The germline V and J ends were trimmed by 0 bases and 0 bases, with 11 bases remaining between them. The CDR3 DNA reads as TGCAGCGTTGAAGATGGGGGGAGGTCGAACACCGGGGAGCTGTTTTTT. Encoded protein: CSVEDGGRSNTGELFF.

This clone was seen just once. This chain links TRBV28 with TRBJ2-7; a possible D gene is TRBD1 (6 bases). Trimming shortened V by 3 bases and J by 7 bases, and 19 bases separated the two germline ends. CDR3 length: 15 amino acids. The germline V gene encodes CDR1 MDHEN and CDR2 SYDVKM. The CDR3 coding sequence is TGTGCCAGCAGTTTCTCCCTAGGGGGATCGGGGGAGCAGTACTTC. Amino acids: CASSFSLGGSGEQYF. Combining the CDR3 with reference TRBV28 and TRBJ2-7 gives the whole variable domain DVKVTQSSRYLVKRTGEKVFLECVQDMDHENMFWYRQDPGLGLRLIYFSYDVKMKEKGDIPEGYSVSREKKERFSLILESASTNQTSMYLCASSFSLGGSGEQYFGPGTRLTVT.

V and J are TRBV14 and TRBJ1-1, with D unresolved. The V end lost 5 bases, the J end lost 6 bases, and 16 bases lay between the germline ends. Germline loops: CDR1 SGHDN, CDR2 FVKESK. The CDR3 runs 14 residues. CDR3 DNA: TGTGCCAGCAGCGCTGACCTCATGGGCGCTGAAGCTTTCTTT. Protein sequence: CASSADLMGAEAFF.